The 20 T cell receptor beta chains below were found in one sample sequenced in a study of memory CD4+ T cells and cytomegalovirus serostatus. Single viable CD3+CD4+CD8-CD45RO+ cells were sorted as the memory CD4+ T cells. Sequenced by immunoSEQ multiplex PCR; TCRdb stores in-frame clones only, minus some. The sample shows nearly 60,000 clones, roughly three quarters of them seen only once. Sequenced sample: memory CD4+ T cells from blood. These receptors all come from an adult in good health and CMV-seronegative.

This clone was seen a single time. The chain links TRBV5-1 to TRBJ2-2; no definite D call. This CDR3 region has 13 residues. Deletions cut 4 bases from V and 0 bases from J, with 4 bases between. Germline CDR1 reads SGHRS; CDR2 reads YFSETQ. The CDR3 nucleotides read TGCGCCAGCAGCGTCTCGAACACCGGGGAGCTGTTTTTT. Encoded protein: CASSVSNTGELFF.

This clone is a singleton in its sample. This rearrangement joins TRBV2 to TRBJ2-3; the match to TRBD1 covers 8 bases. Trimming at V came to 2 bases and at J to 5 bases, leaving 3 bases not matched to a gene. The CDR3 covers 14 residues. The germline V gene encodes CDR1 SNHLY and CDR2 FYNNEI. The CDR3 sequence: CASSEQGAVDTQYF. The DNA of the CDR3 is TGTGCCAGCAGTGAACAGGGGGCCGTAGATACGCAGTATTTT.

V is TRBV7-9 and J is TRBJ2-5; D not certain. Germline CDR1 is SEHNR and CDR2 is FQNEAQ (reference sequence). The CDR3 sequence is 14 residues long. Trimming removed 1 base at V and 1 base at J, with 7 bases between. The CDR3 nucleotides read TGTGCCAGCAGCTTAGGGAACAGCCAAGAGACCCAGTACTTC. Encoded protein: CASSLGNSQETQYF.

Points on this clone: The sample holds other DNA sequences that translate to the same CDR3. The chain carries TRBV10-3 and TRBJ1-4; D call uncertain. Looked up from germline, CDR1 is ENHRY and CDR2 is SYGVKD. Trimming pared 5 bases from V and 10 bases from J, leaving 11 bases between. The CDR3 runs to 12 residues. CDR3 sequence: CAISFEEGKLFF. The DNA for the CDR3 is TGTGCCATCAGTTTTGAGGAGGGAAAACTGTTTTTT.

The chain carries TRBV29-1 and TRBJ2-1; D gene unclear. There are 15 residues in the CDR3. Looked up from germline, CDR1 is SQVTM and CDR2 is ANQGSEA. Trimming took 1 base from V and 2 from J, leaving 12 bases between them. CDR3 bases: TGCAGCGTTGAAGGAGGCAGCCCAACCTACAATGAGCAGTTCTTC. Translation gives CSVEGGSPTYNEQFF.

This rearrangement joins TRBV6-1 to TRBJ2-1; D might be TRBD1 (6 bases). The CDR3 runs to 16 residues. V was clipped by 4 bases and J by 9 bases, with 22 bases between them. Germline CDR1 and CDR2: MNHNS and SASEGT. CDR3 loop: CASSGGLGRVSAEQFF. The CDR3, as DNA: TGTGCCAGCAGTGGGGGGCTGGGCAGGGTTTCGGCTGAGCAGTTCTTC.

The chain is built from TRBV18 and TRBJ2-1, with 7 positions matching TRBD2. This CDR3 has 16 residues. CDR1 KGHSH and CDR2 LQKENI come from the germline V gene. After removal of 1 base from V and 3 bases from J, the junction contained 6 bases not matched to a gene. In DNA form, the CDR3 reads TGTGCCAGCTCACCACAGGCGGGAGCGCGCTACAATGAGCAGTTCTTC. Protein product: CASSPQAGARYNEQFF.

The chain combines TRBV27 with TRBJ2-3, with TRBD2 matching over 7 bases. Germline V gives CDR1 MNHEY, CDR2 SMNVEV (reference sequence). J was trimmed by 0 bases and V by 5 bases; bases with no gene match: 5. The CDR3 runs 15 residues. The CDR3 region is CASSMRRESTDTQYF. The CDR3 region has the DNA TGTGCCAGCAGTATGAGGCGGGAGAGCACAGATACGCAGTATTTT.

The chain employs TRBV12-5 and TRBJ1-3, with D tentatively TRBD1 (5 bases). This CDR3 is 13 amino acids long. Germline assignment: CDR1 LGHNT and CDR2 FRNRAP. V lost 7 bases and J 4 bases, leaving 11 bases between the germline ends. The CDR3 is CASVTGRGNTIYF. The CDR3, as DNA: TGTGCTAGTGTCACAGGAAGAGGAAACACCATATATTTT.

This clone was observed a few times. The CDR3 reads CASRIQGDTGELFF. The CDR3 DNA follows: TGTGCCAGCCGTATACAGGGGGACACCGGGGAGCTGTTTTTT. The chain uses TRBV11-3 and TRBJ2-2; 8 bases are shared with TRBD1. J was trimmed by 3 bases and V by 8 bases; bases with no gene match: 5. This CDR3 has 14 residues. Germline CDR1 reads SGHNT; CDR2 reads YENEEA.

The chain links TRBV27 to TRBJ2-5; 8 bases are shared with TRBD1. The ends lost 4 bases at V and 5 bases at J; junction bases unmatched: 6. The CDR3 is 14 residues long. Germline V gene data show CDR1 as MNHEY and CDR2 as SMNVEV (reference sequence). The CDR3 sequence is CASSYTGGRETQYF. The CDR3 DNA reads as TGTGCCAGCAGTTATACAGGGGGACGTGAGACCCAGTACTTC.

The V and J genes are TRBV7-9 and TRBJ1-6, with TRBD1 matching 9 bases. The CDR3 covers 14 residues. J lost 8 bases, V lost 4 bases, and 3 bases had no gene match. Germline CDR1 SEHNR, CDR2 FQNEAQ (reference sequence). The CDR3 loop is CASSSGQGHSPLHF. CDR3 DNA sequence: TGTGCCAGCAGCTCGGGACAGGGCCATTCACCCCTCCACTTT.

J is TRBJ1-1 and V is TRBV14; D gene uncertain. The germline CDR1 and CDR2 sequences are SGHDN and FVKESK. The CDR3 loop spans 11 amino acids. V gave up 4 bases and J gave up 7 bases, with 7 bases separating them. The CDR3 DNA reads as TGTGCCAGCAGCCGTGGAATTGAAGCTTTCTTT. Translation gives CASSRGIEAFF.

The chain links TRBV6-6 to TRBJ1-1; 8 bases are a match to TRBD1. In germline, CDR1 is MNHNY, CDR2 SVGAGI (reference sequence). Unmatched junction bases numbered 9, after V lost 5 bases and J lost 1 base. This CDR3 has 16 residues. The CDR3 sequence: CASSIRDRSPNTEAFF. The CDR3 nucleotides read TGTGCCAGCAGTATCCGGGACAGGAGTCCGAACACTGAAGCTTTCTTT.

Here the CDR3 reads CASSAYGDTQYF. The DNA of the CDR3 is TGTGCCAGCAGCGCCTACGGCGATACGCAGTATTTT. This sequence joins TRBV7-2 and TRBJ2-3; no reliable D call. The CDR3 is made up of 12 amino acids. Germline V gene lookup returns CDR1 SGHTA and CDR2 FQGNSA. V shed 5 bases and J shed 6 bases, with 9 bases lying between them.

This chain connects TRBV6-5 to TRBJ2-2, with D unclear. Germline values: CDR1 MNHEY, CDR2 SVGAGI. V was shortened by 6 bases and J by 1 base, with 6 bases between the two germline ends. The length of the CDR3 is 13 residues. The CDR3 loop is CASRIGNTGELFF. The CDR3 DNA follows: TGTGCCAGCAGGATAGGGAACACCGGGGAGCTGTTTTTT.

The V call is TRBV5-1, the J call TRBJ1-5; 7 nucleotides match TRBD1. Trimming cost V 2 bases and J 6 bases; bases outside gene matches: 8. Germline V gene sequence: CDR1 SGHRS, CDR2 YFSETQ. The CDR3 extends over 15 amino acids. CDR3 residues: CASSFAGGGSQPQHF. The CDR3 bases are TGCGCCAGCAGCTTCGCAGGGGGGGGCAGTCAGCCCCAGCATTTT.

The chain employs TRBV5-1 and TRBJ1-2; D ambiguous. Germline loops: CDR1 SGHRS, CDR2 YFSETQ. CDR3 length: 14 residues. Trimming shortened V by 0 bases and J by 2 bases, and 8 bases separated the two germline ends. CDR3 sequence: CASSLDDRNYGYTF. Written as DNA, the CDR3 is TGCGCCAGCAGCTTGGACGACCGAAACTATGGCTACACCTTC.

This clone was detected only once. The rearrangement links TRBV7-3 to TRBJ1-3; the D is unclear. Germline V lookup: CDR1 SGHTA, CDR2 FQGTGA. V lost 6 bases and J lost 0, with 6 bases in between. The CDR3 totals 13 residues. The CDR3 protein is CASSPGSGNTIYF. Written as DNA, the CDR3 is TGTGCCAGCAGTCCCGGCTCTGGAAACACCATATATTTT.

A word on this clone: This same CDR3 is encoded by further DNA sequences in the sample. V usage is TRBV18 and J usage is TRBJ2-1, with TRBD2 as a possible D gene (6 bases). Between the trimmed V and J ends, which lost 3 bases and 4 bases, there was a span of 10 bases. The germline V gene has CDR1 KGHSH and CDR2 LQKENI. The CDR3 runs 14 residues. The CDR3 DNA is TGTGCCAGCTCACCTCGGGACTCTTACAATGAGCAGTTCTTC. This encodes CASSPRDSYNEQFF.